The T cell receptor beta chain under discussion was sequenced for a study of blood T cell repertoires in COVID-19. Study-wide context: Whether acute or convalescent, the COVID-19 samples came from the United States, Italy and Spain. Sample material is recorded as cDNA or gDNA derived from T cells, B-cell-depleted T cells, or PBMCs.

Trimming took 3 bases from V and 2 from J, leaving 12 bases between them. The CDR3 has 15 residues. The germline V gene encodes CDR1 SNHLY and CDR2 FYNNEI. Per the original methods: Estimated nucleated cell counts came from reference gene primer amplification. Using immunoSEQ multiplex PCR, the repertoire was profiled, and TCRdb retains in-frame clones only, with some absent. V, J and clone size are those of that table, while D and trimming were read from the DNA. The sample gives over 130,000 clones, 84% of which show up once; around 8.6% is in the top ten. The V gene is TRBV2, the J gene TRBJ2-3, with TRBD1 as a possible D gene (6 bases). What was sequenced was peripheral blood. This receptor was taken from a human donor in a cohort sampled during active COVID-19. CDR3 nucleotide sequence: TGTGCCAGCAGTGATAAGGACAGTCACACAGATACGCAGTATTTT. It yields the protein CASSDKDSHTDTQYF. Drawing the rest from reference TRBV2 and TRBJ2-3, the complete variable domain is EPEVTQTPSHQVTQMGQEVILRCVPISNHLYFYWYRQILGQKVEFLVSFYNNEISEKSEIFDDQFSVERPDGSNFTLKIRSTKLEDSAMYFCASSDKDSHTDTQYFGPGTRLTVL.